This T cell receptor (beta chain) was recorded in a study of response to subunit inactivated influenza vaccine. The CDR3 loop spans 18 amino acids. Germline assignment: CDR1 SGHTA and CDR2 FQGNSA. V was pared by 0 bases and J by 3 bases, with 14 bases of the junction left unmatched. The study, taken as a whole, reports: Seasonal influenza vaccination, on each occasion, was suggested by the authors to recruit few new T cells.

TCRdb fed the RT-PCR reads into MiXCR, producing one record per CDR3 protein. This sample has roughly 570,000 distinct CDR3 sequences, with over 10% found just once. Concerning this clonotype: No antigen is known for it.

The chain joins TRBV7-2 to TRBJ2-7; 7 positions agree with TRBD2. Sequencing used PBMCs from blood, obtained roughly 47 days after vaccination. The TCR comes from a man aged 45 to 65 who received an inactivated influenza vaccine. This chain's CDR3 is CASSLAYGFAGVDYEQYF. As DNA, the CDR3 is TGTGCCAGCAGCTTAGCGTATGGGTTTGCGGGAGTGGACTACGAGCAGTACTTC.